This T cell receptor (beta chain) was found in a study of T cells in Graves' hyperthyroidism and ophthalmopathy. Study-level results: Ophthalmopathy was predicted by the model a median of about six months ahead of onset.

Per germline, CDR1 SEHNR and CDR2 FQNEAQ (reference sequence). J lost 5 bases, V lost 5 bases, and 20 bases had no gene match. The CDR3 extends over 18 amino acids. Worth noting for this clonotype: No antigen is known for it.

Exclusion of patients followed from uncontrolled infection, other autoimmune disease, pregnancy or lactation. RNA transcripts served as the template for amplifying TCR beta CDR3 regions. An initial round of RT-PCR targeting the TCR CDR3 relied on the HTBI primer set. TCRdb re-called the multiplex PCR reads through MiXCR, storing one row per CDR3 protein. The profile shows about 840,000 distinct CDR3 sequences, roughly 40% of them singletons. Sequencing was performed on blood. The J gene is TRBJ2-5, the V gene TRBV7-9; 7 bases fit TRBD1. The clonotype originates from a man aged 18 to 30 with Graves' hyperthyroidism. The CDR3 region has the DNA TGTGCCAGCAGCCAGAGCGAAGTTAACAGGGGAATAGGCGAGACCCAGTACTTC. It is translated as CASSQSEVNRGIGETQYF.